This record concerns one T cell receptor (beta chain) sequence. The antigen remains unidentified. The record originates from a study of cytomegalovirus exposure and HLA in healthy donors. Study-level background: A data release that came early held roughly 85 million unique TCRs from HLA-typed donors.

PCR was performed using 60 Vbeta and 13 Jbeta primers. TCRdb's table, derived via immunoSEQ multiplex PCR, lists solely in-frame clones and lacks some. The sample gives around 150,000 clones, roughly 85% of which show up once; 1.3% is in the top ten. The CDR3 totals 15 residues. Germline lookup yields CDR1 SNHLY and CDR2 FYNNEI. The J segment lost 0 bases and the V segment lost 6 bases, leaving 6 bases of the junction unmatched. Study-wide points: Sequencing had likely introduced a cluster of highly shared sequence variants as an artifact.

The rearrangement joins TRBV2 to TRBJ1-1; 8 bases match TRBD1. This TCR was sampled from a woman in her 50s in good health and CMV-seronegative. The specimen sequenced was PBMCs. The CDR3 loop reads CASRGTGTLNTEAFF. The CDR3 bases are TGTGCCAGCAGGGGGACAGGCACCTTGAACACTGAAGCTTTCTTT. The full variable domain, rest sourced from reference TRBV2 and TRBJ1-1, is EPEVTQTPSHQVTQMGQEVILRCVPISNHLYFYWYRQILGQKVEFLVSFYNNEISEKSEIFDDQFSVERPDGSNFTLKIRSTKLEDSAMYFCASRGTGTLNTEAFFGQGTRLTVV.